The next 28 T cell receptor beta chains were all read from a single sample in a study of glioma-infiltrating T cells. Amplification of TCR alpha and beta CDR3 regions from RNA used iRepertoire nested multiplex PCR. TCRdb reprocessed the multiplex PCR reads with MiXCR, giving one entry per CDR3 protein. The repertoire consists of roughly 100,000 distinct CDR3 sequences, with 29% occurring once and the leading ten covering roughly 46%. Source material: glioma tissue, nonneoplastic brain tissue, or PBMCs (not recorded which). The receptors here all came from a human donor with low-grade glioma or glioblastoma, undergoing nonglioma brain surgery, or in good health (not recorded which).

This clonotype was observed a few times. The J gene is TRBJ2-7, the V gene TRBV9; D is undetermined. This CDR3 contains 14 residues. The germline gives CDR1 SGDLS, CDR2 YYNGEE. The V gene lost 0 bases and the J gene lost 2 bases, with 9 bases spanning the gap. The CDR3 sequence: CASSVVGGPYEQYF. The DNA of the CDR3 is TGTGCCAGCAGCGTAGTAGGCGGACCCTACGAGCAGTACTTC. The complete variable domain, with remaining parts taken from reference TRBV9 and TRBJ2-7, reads DSGVTQTPKHLITATGQRVTLRCSPRSGDLSVYWYQQSLDQGLQFLIQYYNGEERAKGNILERFSAQQFPDLHSELNLSSLELGDSALYFCASSVVGGPYEQYFGPGTRLTVT.

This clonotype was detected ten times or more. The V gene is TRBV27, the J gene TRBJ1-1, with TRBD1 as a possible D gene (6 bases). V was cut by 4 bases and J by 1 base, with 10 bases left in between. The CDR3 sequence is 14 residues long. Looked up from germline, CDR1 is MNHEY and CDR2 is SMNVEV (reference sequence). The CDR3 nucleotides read TGTGCCAGCAGTTACGCGACAGGGAACACTGAAGCTTTCTTT. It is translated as CASSYATGNTEAFF.

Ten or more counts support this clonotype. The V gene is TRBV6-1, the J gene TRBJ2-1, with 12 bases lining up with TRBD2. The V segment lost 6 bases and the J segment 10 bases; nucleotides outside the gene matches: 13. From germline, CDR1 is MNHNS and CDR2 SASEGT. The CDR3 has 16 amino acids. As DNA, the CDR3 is TGTGCCAGCAGGGAGTCCCTAGCGGGGGGGCCAGAGGAGCAGTTCTTC. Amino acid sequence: CASRESLAGGPEEQFF.

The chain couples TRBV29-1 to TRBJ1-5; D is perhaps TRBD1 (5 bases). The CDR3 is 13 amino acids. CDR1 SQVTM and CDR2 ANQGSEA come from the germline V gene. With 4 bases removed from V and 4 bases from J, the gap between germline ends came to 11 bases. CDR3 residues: CSVGQGTNQPQHF. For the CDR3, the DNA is TGCAGCGTTGGGCAGGGAACAAATCAGCCCCAGCATTTT.

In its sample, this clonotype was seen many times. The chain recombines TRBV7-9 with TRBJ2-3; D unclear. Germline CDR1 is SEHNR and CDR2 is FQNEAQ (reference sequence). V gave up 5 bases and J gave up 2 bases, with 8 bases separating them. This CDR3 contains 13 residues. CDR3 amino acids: CASSTSYTDTQYF. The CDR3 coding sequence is TGTGCCAGCAGCACTTCGTACACAGATACGCAGTATTTT.

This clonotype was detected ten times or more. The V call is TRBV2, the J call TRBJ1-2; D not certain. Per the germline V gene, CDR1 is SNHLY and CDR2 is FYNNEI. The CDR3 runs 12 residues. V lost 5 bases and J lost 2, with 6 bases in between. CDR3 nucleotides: TGTGCCAGCAGTTCTGGGAACTATGGCTACACCTTC. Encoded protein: CASSSGNYGYTF.

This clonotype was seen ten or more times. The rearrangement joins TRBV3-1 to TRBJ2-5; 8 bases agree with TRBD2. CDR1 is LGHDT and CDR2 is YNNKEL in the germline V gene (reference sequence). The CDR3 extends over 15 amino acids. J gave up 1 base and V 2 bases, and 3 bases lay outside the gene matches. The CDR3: CASSQLAGPQETQYF. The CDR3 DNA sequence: TGTGCCAGCAGCCAACTAGCGGGCCCCCAAGAGACCCAGTACTTC.

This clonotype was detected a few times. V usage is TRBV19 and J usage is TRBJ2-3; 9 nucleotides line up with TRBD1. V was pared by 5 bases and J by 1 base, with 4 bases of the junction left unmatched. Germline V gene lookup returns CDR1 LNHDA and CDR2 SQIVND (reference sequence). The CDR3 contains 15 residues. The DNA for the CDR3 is TGTGCCAGTAGTTCCGGGACAGGGCGCACAGATACGCAGTATTTT. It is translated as CASSSGTGRTDTQYF.

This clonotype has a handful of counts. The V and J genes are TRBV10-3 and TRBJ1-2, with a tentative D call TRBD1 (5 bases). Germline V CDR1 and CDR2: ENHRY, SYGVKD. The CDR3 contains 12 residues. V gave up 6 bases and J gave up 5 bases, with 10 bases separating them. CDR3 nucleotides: TGTGCCATCAGCGGGGGACTTTATGGCTACACCTTC. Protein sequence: CAISGGLYGYTF.

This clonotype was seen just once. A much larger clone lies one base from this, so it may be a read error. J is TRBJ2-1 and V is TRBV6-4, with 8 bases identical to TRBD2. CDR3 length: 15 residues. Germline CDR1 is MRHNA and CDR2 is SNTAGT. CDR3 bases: TGTGCCAGCAGTGAGTCCGGGGGGGGATCCGATGAGCAGTTATTC. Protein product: CASSESGGGSDEQLF.

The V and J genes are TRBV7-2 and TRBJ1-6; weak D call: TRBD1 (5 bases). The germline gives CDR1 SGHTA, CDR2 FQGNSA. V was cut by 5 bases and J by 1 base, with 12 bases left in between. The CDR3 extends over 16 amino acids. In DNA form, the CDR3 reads TGTGCCAGCAGCCTAAGGGGAGGGTCCTATAATTCACCCCTCCACTTT. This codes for CASSLRGGSYNSPLHF.

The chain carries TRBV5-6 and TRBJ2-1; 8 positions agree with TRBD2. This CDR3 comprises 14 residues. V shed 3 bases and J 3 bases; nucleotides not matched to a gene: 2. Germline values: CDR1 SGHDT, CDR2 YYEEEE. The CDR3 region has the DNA TGTGCCAGCAGCTCCCTAGCGGGCTACAATGAGCAGTTCTTC. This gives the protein CASSSLAGYNEQFF.

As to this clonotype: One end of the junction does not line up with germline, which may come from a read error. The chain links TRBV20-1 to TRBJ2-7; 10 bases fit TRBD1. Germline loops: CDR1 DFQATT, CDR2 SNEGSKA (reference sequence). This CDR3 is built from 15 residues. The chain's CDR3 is CIAFRTGTGDYDHHF. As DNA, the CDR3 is TGCATTGCTTTCAGAACCGGGACAGGGGACTACGATCATCACTTC.

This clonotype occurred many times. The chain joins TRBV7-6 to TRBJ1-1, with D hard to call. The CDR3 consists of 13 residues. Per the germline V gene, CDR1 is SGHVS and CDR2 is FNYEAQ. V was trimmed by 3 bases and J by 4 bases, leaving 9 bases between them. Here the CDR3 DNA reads TGTGCCAGCAGCTTTACCCCACGCACTGAAGCTTTCTTT. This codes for CASSFTPRTEAFF.

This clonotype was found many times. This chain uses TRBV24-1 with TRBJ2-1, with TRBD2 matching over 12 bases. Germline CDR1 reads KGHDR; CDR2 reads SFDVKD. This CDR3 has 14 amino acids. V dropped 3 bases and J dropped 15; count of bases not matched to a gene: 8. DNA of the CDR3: TGTGCCACCAGTGATGGGGGACTAGCGGGTACCTTGTTCTTC. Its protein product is CATSDGGLAGTLFF.

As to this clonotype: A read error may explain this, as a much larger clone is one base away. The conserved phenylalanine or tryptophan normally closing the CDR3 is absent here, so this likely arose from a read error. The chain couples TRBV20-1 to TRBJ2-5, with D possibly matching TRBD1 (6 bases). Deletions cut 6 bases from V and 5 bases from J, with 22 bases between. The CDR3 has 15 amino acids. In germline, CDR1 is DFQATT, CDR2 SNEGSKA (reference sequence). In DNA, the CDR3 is TGCAGTGCGACCGAAGGGGGTGTCGGTGTGGAGACCCAGTACCTC. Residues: CSATEGGVGVETQYL.

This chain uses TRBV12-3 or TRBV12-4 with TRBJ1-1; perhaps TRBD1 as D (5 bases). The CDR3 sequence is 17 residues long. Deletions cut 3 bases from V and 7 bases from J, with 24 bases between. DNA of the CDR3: TGTGCCAGCAGTTTTAAACTGGGGGGGAACGGGCCCCATGAAGCTTTCTTT. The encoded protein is CASSFKLGGNGPHEAFF.

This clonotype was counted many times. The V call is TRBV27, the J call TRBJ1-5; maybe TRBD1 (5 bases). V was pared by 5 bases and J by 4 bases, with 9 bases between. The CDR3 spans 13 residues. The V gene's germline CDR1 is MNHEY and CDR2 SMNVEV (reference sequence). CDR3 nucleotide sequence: TGTGCCAGCAGTAATTGGGGGAATCAGCCCCAGCATTTT. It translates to CASSNWGNQPQHF.

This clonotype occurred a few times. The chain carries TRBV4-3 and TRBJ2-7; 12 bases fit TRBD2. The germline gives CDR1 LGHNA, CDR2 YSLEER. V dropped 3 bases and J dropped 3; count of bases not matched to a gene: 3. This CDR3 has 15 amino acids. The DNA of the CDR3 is TGCGCCAGCAGCCACGGACTAGCGGGGAACTACGAGCAGTACTTC. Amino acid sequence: CASSHGLAGNYEQYF.

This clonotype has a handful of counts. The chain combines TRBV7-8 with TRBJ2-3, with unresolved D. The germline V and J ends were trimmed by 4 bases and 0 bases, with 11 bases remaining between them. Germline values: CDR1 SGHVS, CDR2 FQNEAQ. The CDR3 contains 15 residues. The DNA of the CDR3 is TGTGCCAGCAGCTCTGACTTGCTTAGCACAGATACGCAGTATTTT. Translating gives CASSSDLLSTDTQYF. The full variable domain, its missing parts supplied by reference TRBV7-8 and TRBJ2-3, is GAGVSQSPRYKVAKRGQDVALRCDPISGHVSLFWYQQALGQGPEFLTYFQNEAQLDKSGLPSDRFFAERPEGSVSTLKIQRTQQEDSAVYLCASSSDLLSTDTQYFGPGTRLTVL.

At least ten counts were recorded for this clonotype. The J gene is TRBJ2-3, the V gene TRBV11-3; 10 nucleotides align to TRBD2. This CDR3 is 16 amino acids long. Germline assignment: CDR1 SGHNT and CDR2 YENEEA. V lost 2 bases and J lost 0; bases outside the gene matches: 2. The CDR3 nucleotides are TGTGCCAGCAGCTTAATTAGCGGGGGGAGCACAGATACGCAGTATTTT. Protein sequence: CASSLISGGSTDTQYF.

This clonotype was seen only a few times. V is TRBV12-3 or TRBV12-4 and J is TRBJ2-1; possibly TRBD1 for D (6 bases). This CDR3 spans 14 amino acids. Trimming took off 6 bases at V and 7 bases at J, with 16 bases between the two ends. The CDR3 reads CASSPPPGDNEQFF. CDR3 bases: TGTGCCAGCAGCCCGCCCCCAGGGGATAATGAGCAGTTCTTC.

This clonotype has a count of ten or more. The CDR3: CSVATHEQFF. The CDR3 nucleotides are TGCAGTGTGGCTACCCATGAGCAGTTCTTC. The V call is TRBV20-1, the J call TRBJ2-1; D call uncertain. This CDR3 has 10 amino acids. Trimming took 7 bases from V and 8 from J, leaving 9 bases between them. Germline assignment: CDR1 DFQATT and CDR2 SNEGSKA (reference sequence).

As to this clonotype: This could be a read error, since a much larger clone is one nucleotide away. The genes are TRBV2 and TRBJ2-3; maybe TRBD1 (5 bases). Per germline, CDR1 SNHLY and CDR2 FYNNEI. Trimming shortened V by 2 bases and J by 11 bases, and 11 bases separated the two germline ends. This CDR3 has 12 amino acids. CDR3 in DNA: TGTGCCAGCAGTGAACAGGGCTATAGGCAGTATTTT. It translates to CASSEQGYRQYF. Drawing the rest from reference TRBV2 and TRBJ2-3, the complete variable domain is EPEVTQTPSHQVTQMGQEVILRCVPISNHLYFYWYRQILGQKVEFLVSFYNNEISEKSEIFDDQFSVERPDGSNFTLKIRSTKLEDSAMYFCASSEQGYRQYFGPGTRLTVL.

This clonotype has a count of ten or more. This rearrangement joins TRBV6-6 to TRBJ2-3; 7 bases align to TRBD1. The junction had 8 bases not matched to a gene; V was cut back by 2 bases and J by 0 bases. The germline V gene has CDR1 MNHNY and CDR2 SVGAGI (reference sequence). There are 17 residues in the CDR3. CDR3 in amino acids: CASSYGKGAPSTDTQYF. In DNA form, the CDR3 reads TGTGCCAGCAGTTACGGGAAGGGGGCACCTAGCACAGATACGCAGTATTTT.

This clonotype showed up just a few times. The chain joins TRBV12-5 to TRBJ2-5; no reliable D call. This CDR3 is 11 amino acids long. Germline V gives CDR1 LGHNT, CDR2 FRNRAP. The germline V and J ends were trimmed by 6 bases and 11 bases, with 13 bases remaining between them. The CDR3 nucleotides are TGTGCTAGTGGCCCCTTAGAAAGACAGTACTTC. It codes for CASGPLERQYF.

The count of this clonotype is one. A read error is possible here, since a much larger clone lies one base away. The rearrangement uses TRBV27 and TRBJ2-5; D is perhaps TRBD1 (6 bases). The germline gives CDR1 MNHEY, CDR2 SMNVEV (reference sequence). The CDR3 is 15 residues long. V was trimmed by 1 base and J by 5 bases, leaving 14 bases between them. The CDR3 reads CASSLFHGTWETQYF. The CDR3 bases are TGTGCCAGCAGTTTATTTCACGGGACATGGGAGACCCAGTACTTC.

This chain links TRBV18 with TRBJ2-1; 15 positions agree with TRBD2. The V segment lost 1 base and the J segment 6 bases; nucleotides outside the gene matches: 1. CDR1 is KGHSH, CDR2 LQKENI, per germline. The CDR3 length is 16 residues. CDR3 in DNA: TGTGCCAGCTCACCACGGGGACTAGCGGGGGGCAATGAGCAGTTCTTC. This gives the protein CASSPRGLAGGNEQFF.